This section outlines one TCR beta chain sequence together with its context. Its specificity is not known. This sample is part of a study of T-cell memory formation after mild COVID-19. Study-level information: There were largely donor-specific TCR clusters. Study observations and caveats: The study found balanced CD4/CD8 in clones contracting day 15 to 85 and a CD4+ lean in later expanders.

Germline values: CDR1 DFQATT, CDR2 SNEGSKA (reference sequence). After removal of 4 bases from V and 4 bases from J, the junction contained 15 bases not matched to a gene. The CDR3 has 16 amino acids. Amplification by 5'RACE using constant-segment primers produced TCR alpha and TCR beta cDNA libraries that carried sample barcodes and UMIs. A single record per CDR3 protein comes from TCRdb applying MiXCR to the 5' RACE reads. The table includes fewer than 250,000 distinct CDR3 sequences, under 12% detected once. The chain joins TRBV20-1 to TRBJ1-1, with 7 bases aligning to TRBD1. The TCR was taken from a man aged 18 to 30 who had mild COVID-19 (a few samples of this study predate the infection). Cell type and time point are not known. The sample consisted of PBMCs or a T cell subset sorted from them (not recorded which). The CDR3 DNA follows: TGCAGTGCTACCAAGGGGGCTCTGGGACGGGGCACTGAAGCTTTCTTT. It encodes CSATKGALGRGTEAFF.